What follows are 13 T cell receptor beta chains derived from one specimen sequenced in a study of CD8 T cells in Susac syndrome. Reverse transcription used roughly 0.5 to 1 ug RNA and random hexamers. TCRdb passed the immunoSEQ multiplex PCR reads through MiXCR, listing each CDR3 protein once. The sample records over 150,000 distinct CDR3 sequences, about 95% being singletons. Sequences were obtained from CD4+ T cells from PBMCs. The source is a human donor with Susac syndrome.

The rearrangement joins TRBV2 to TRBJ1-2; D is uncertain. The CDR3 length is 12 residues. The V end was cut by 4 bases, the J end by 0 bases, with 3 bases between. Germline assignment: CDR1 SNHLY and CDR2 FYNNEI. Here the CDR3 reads CASSASNYGYTF. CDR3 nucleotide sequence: TGTGCCAGCAGTGCGTCTAACTATGGCTACACCTTC. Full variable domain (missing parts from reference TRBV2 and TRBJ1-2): EPEVTQTPSHQVTQMGQEVILRCVPISNHLYFYWYRQILGQKVEFLVSFYNNEISEKSEIFDDQFSVERPDGSNFTLKIRSTKLEDSAMYFCASSASNYGYTFGSGTRLTVV.

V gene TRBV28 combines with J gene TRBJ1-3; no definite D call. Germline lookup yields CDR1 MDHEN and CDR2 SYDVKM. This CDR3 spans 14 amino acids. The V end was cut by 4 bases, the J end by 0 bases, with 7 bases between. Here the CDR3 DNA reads TGTGCCAGCAGTTCCTCATCCTCTGGAAACACCATATATTTT. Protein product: CASSSSSSGNTIYF.

Here the CDR3 DNA reads TGTGCCAGCAGCCAAACTAGCACCTCCCCCGGGGAGCTGTTTTTT. Its translation: CASSQTSTSPGELFF. The chain couples TRBV4-2 to TRBJ2-2, with a weak D call TRBD2 (6 bases). Germline CDR1 reads LGHNA; CDR2 reads YNFKEQ. V was trimmed by 2 bases and J by 6 bases, leaving 13 bases between them. The CDR3 consists of 15 residues.

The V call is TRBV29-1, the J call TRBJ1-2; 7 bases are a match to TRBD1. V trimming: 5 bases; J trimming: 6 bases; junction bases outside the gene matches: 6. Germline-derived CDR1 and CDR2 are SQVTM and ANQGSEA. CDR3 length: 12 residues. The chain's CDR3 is CSVTLQGNGYTF. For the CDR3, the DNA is TGCAGCGTTACACTACAGGGGAATGGCTACACCTTC. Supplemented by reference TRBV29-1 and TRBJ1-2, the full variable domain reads SAVISQKPSRDICQRGTSLTIQCQVDSQVTMMFWYRQQPGQSLTLIATANQGSEATYESGFVIDKFPISRPNLTFSTLTVSNMSPEDSSIYLCSVTLQGNGYTFGSGTRLTVV.

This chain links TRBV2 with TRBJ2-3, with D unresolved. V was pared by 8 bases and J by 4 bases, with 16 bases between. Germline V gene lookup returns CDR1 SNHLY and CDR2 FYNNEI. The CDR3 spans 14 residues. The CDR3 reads CASGSDWNADTQYF. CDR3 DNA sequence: TGTGCCAGCGGCTCCGACTGGAATGCAGATACGCAGTATTTT.

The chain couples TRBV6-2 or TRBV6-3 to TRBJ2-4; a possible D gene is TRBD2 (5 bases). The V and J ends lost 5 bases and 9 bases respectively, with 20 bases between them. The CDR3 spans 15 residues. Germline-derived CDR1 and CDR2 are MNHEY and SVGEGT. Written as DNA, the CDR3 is TGTGCCAGCAGTACCCCCTTGACCGGTCGGGGCATTCAGTACTTC. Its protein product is CASSTPLTGRGIQYF.

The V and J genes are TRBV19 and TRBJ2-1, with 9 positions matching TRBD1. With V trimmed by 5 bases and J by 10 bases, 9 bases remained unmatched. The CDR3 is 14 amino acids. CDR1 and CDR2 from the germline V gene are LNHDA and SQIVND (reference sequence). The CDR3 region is CASSLGQGSREQFF. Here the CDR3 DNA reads TGTGCCAGTAGTCTGGGACAGGGATCGAGAGAGCAGTTCTTC.

The CDR3 sequence: CASRPDSPPRYGYTF. The CDR3 DNA sequence: TGTGCCAGCAGGCCGGACTCTCCCCCCCGGTATGGCTACACCTTC. J is TRBJ1-2 and V is TRBV28; the D is unclear. The germline V and J ends were trimmed by 6 bases and 5 bases, with 19 bases remaining between them. The CDR3 covers 15 residues. Germline assignment: CDR1 MDHEN and CDR2 SYDVKM.

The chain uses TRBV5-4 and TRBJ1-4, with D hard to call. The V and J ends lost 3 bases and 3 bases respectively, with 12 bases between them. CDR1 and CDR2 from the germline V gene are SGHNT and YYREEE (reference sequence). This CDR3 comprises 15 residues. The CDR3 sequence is CASSSQPGANEKLFF. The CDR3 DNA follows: TGTGCCAGCAGCTCACAGCCGGGTGCTAATGAAAAACTGTTTTTT.

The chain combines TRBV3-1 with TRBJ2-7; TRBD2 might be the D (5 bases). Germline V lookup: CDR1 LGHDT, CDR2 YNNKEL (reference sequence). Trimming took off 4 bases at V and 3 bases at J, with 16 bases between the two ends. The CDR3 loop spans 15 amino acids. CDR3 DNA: TGTGCCAGCAGCCTCCTCGGGGAGTCGCACTACGAGCAGTACTTC. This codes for CASSLLGESHYEQYF.

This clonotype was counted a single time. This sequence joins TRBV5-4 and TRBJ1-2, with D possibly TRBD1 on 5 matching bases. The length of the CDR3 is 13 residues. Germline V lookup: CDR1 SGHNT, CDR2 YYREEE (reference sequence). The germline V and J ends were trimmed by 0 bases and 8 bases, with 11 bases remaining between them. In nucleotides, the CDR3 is TGTGCCAGCAGCTTGGACGGGACCGGGGGCTACACCTTC. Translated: CASSLDGTGGYTF.

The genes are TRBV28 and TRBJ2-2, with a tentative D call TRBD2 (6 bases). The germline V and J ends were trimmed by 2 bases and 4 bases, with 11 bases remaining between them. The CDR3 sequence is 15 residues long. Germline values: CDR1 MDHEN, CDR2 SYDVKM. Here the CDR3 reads CASSLAGLGTGELFF. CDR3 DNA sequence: TGTGCCAGCAGTTTAGCGGGATTAGGCACCGGGGAGCTGTTTTTT.

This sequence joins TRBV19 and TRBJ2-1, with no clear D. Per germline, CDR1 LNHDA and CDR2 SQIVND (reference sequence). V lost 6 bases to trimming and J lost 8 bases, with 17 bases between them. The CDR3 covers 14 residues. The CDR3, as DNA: TGTGCCAGTAGACCTAGGGTATATGGCGATGAGCAGTTCTTC. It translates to CASRPRVYGDEQFF.